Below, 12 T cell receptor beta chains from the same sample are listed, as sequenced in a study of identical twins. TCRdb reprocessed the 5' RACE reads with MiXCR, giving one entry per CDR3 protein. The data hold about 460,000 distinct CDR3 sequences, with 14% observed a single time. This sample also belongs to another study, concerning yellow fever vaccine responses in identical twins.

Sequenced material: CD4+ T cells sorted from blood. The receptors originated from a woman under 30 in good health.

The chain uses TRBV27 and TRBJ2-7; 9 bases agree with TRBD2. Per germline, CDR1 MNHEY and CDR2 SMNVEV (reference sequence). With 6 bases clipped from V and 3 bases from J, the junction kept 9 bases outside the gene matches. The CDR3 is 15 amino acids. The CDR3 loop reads CASSHAGGPHYEQYF. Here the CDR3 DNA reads TGTGCCAGCAGCCATGCGGGGGGGCCCCACTACGAGCAGTACTTC.

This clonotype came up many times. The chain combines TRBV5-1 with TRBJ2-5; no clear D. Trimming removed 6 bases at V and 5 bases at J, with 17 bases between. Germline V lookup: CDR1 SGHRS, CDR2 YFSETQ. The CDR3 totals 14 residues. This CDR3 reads CASKTTVGTETQYF. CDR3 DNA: TGCGCCAGCAAAACAACCGTTGGCACGGAGACCCAGTACTTC.

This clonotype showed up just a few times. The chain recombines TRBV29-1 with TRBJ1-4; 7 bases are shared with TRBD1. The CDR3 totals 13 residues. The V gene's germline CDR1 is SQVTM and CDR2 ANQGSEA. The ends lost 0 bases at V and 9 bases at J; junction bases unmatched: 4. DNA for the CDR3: TGCAGCGTTGAAGAAGGGGGCCGTCAAAAACTGTTTTTT. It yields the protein CSVEEGGRQKLFF.

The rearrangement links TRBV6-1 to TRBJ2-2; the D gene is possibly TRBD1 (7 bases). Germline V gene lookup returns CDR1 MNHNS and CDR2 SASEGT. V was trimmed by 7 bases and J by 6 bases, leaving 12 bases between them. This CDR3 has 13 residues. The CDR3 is CASTRGDPGELFF. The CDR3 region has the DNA TGTGCCAGCACCAGGGGGGACCCCGGGGAGCTGTTTTTT.

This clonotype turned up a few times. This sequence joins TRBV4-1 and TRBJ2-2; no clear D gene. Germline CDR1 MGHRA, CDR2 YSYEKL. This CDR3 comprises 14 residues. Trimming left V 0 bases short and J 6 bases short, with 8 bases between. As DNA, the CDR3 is TGCGCCAGCAGCCAAGATAAGGTGTCCGGGGAGCTGTTTTTT. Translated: CASSQDKVSGELFF.

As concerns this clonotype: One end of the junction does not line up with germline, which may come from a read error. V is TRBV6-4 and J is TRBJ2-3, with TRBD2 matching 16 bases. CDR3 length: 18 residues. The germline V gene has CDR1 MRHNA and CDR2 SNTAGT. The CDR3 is CTSSGTSGGGYSTDTQYF. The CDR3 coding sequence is TGTACCAGCAGCGGGACTAGCGGGGGGGGGTATAGCACAGATACGCAGTATTTT.

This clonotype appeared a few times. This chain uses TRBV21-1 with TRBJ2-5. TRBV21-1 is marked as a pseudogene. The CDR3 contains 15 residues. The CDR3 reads CASIHWAGSQETQYF. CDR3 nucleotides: TGTGCCAGCATTCACTGGGCAGGGTCCCAAGAGACCCAGTACTTC.

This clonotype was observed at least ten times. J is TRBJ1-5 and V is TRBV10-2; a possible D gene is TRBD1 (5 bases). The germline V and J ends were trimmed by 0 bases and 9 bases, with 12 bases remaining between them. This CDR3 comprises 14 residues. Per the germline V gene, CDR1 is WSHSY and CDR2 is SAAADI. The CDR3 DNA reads TGCGCCAGCAGTGAGTCCGGGGGGAAGATGCCCCAGCATTTT. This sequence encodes CASSESGGKMPQHF.

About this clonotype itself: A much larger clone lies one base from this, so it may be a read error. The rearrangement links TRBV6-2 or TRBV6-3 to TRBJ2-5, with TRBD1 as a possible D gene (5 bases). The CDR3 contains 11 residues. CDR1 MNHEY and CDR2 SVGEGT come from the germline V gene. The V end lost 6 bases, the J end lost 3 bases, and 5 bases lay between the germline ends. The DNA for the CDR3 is TGTGCCAGCAGGACAGAAGAGACCCAGTACTTC. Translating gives CASRTEETQYF.

CDR3 region: CSASAFGGDRDIQYF. In DNA form, the CDR3 reads TGCAGTGCTTCGGCTTTCGGGGGCGATCGGGACATTCAGTACTTC. V is TRBV20-1 and J is TRBJ2-4, with D perhaps matching TRBD1 or TRBD2 (6 bases each). Germline CDR1 and CDR2: DFQATT and SNEGSKA (reference sequence). This CDR3 comprises 15 residues. The V end was cut by 5 bases, the J end by 8 bases, with 22 bases between.

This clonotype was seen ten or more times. CDR3 amino acids: CASSQDPGLAGGNEQFF. The DNA of the CDR3 is TGCGCCAGCAGCCAAGATCCTGGACTAGCGGGAGGCAATGAGCAGTTCTTC. This rearrangement joins TRBV4-1 to TRBJ2-1; 14 nucleotides align to TRBD2. V lost 0 bases, J lost 6 bases, and 4 bases stayed unmatched. The CDR3 runs 17 residues. CDR1 is MGHRA and CDR2 is YSYEKL in the germline V gene.

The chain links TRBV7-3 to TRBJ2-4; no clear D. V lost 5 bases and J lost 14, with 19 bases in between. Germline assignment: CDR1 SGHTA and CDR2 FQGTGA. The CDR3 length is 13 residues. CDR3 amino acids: CASSPRPGFRKYF. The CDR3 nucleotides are TGTGCCAGCAGCCCGCGCCCTGGATTCCGGAAGTACTTC. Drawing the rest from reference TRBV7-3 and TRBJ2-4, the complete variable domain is GAGVSQTPSNKVTEKGKYVELRCDPISGHTALYWYRQSLGQGPEFLIYFQGTGAADDSGLPNDRFFAVRPEGSVSTLKIQRTERGDSAVYLCASSPRPGFRKYFGAGTRLSVL.